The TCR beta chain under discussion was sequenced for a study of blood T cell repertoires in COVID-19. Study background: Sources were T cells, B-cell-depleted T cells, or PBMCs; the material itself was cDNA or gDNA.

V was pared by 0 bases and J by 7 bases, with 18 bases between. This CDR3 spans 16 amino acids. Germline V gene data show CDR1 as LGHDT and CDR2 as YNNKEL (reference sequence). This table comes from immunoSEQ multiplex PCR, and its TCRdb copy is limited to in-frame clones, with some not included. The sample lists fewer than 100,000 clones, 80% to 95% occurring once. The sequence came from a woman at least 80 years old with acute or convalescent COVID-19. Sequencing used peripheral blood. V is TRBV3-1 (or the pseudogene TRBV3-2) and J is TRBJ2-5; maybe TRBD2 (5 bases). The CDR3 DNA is TGTGCCAGCAGCCAAGACCCCGTCGGGGTCATGGGGACCCAGTACTTC. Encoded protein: CASSQDPVGVMGTQYF.